Shown below are 2 T cell receptor beta chains from a single sample sequenced in a study of Ad26.COV2.S vaccination and SARS-CoV-2 variants. Repertoires were generated with immunoSEQ multiplex PCR, while TCRdb's copy carries only in-frame clones and drops some. The sample lists more than 150,000 clones, roughly nine tenths occurring once. The material was peripheral blood, obtained after recovery from COVID-19. The receptors were sampled from a human donor who had recovered from COVID-19.

This chain joins TRBV19 and TRBJ2-5, with D maybe TRBD1 (7 bases). V was cut by 3 bases and J by 5 bases, with 13 bases left in between. The CDR3 totals 14 residues. The V gene's germline CDR1 is LNHDA and CDR2 SQIVND (reference sequence). As DNA, the CDR3 is TGTGCCAGTAGTATTTCAGGGGGGAAGGAGACCCAGTACTTC. Translating gives CASSISGGKETQYF. The full variable domain, completed using reference TRBV19 and TRBJ2-5, is DGGITQSPKYLFRKEGQNVTLSCEQNLNHDAMYWYRQDPGQGLRLIYYSQIVNDFQKGDIAEGYSVSREKKESFPLTVTSAQKNPTAFYLCASSISGGKETQYFGPGTRLLVL.

The chain combines TRBV4-2 with TRBJ2-7; possibly TRBD1 for D (6 bases). Germline V gene sequence: CDR1 LGHNA, CDR2 YNFKEQ. The CDR3 loop spans 13 amino acids. Trimming left V 5 bases short and J 7 bases short, with 15 bases between. The CDR3 sequence is CASSTTGSREQYF. Written as DNA, the CDR3 is TGTGCCAGCAGCACAACAGGGTCGAGGGAGCAGTACTTC.